The 27 T cell receptor beta chains below all came from one sample that was sequenced in a study of blood T cell repertoires in COVID-19. The repertoire was sequenced with immunoSEQ multiplex PCR; TCRdb's copy has only in-frame clones and lacks some. The repertoire consists of roughly 230,000 clones, with roughly four fifths occurring once and the leading ten covering 7.4%. Sequenced: peripheral blood. The receptors shown here come from a woman in her 50s with acute or convalescent COVID-19.

CDR3 DNA sequence: TGTGCCAGCAGCCAAGACTCGGGGGGCTCCACTGAAGCTTTCTTT. This encodes CASSQDSGGSTEAFF. The chain links TRBV3-1 (or the pseudogene TRBV3-2) to TRBJ1-1, with a weak D call TRBD1 (6 bases). CDR1 and CDR2 (germline): LGHDT, YNNKEL (reference sequence). The V end was cut by 0 bases, the J end by 4 bases, with 12 bases between. The CDR3 consists of 15 residues.

This chain uses TRBV19 with TRBJ2-1; tentative D call: TRBD1 (6 bases). Trimming removed 2 bases from V and 7 bases from J, with 9 bases in between. Germline V lookup: CDR1 LNHDA, CDR2 SQIVND (reference sequence). This CDR3 is built from 13 residues. The chain's CDR3 is CASSIQGPNEQFF. The CDR3 DNA reads as TGTGCCAGTAGTATACAGGGGCCTAATGAGCAGTTCTTC.

The V gene is TRBV5-1, the J gene TRBJ2-1; D gene uncertain. This CDR3 comprises 12 residues. V lost 4 bases and J lost 8, with 10 bases in between. Looked up from germline, CDR1 is SGHRS and CDR2 is YFSETQ. The CDR3 DNA sequence: TGCGCCAGCAGCCAGGAAGAATATGAGCAGTTCTTC. This encodes CASSQEEYEQFF.

This clone came up once. The rearrangement links TRBV7-2 to TRBJ2-1, with 9 positions matching TRBD2. This CDR3 has 17 residues. Germline CDR1 SGHTA, CDR2 FQGNSA. J was trimmed by 7 bases and V by 5 bases; bases with no gene match: 15. CDR3 residues: CASSLPGGGRAGNEQFF. CDR3 in DNA: TGTGCCAGCAGCCTTCCCGGAGGCGGGAGGGCCGGGAATGAGCAGTTCTTC.

The J gene is TRBJ1-1, the V gene TRBV4-1, with TRBD1 matching 7 bases. CDR1 MGHRA and CDR2 YSYEKL come from the germline V gene. The length of the CDR3 is 12 residues. V dropped 6 bases and J dropped 7; count of bases not matched to a gene: 5. The CDR3 DNA reads as TGCGCCAGCAGACCTCAGGGGGGTGAAGCTTTCTTT. Translating gives CASRPQGGEAFF.

This chain links TRBV4-3 with TRBJ1-2; D remains ambiguous. Per the germline V gene, CDR1 is LGHNA and CDR2 is YSLEER. V gave up 1 base and J gave up 4 bases, with 13 bases separating them. The CDR3 is 15 residues long. DNA for the CDR3: TGCGCCAGCAGCCAAGGAGGGCGGAATGCCTATGGCTACACCTTC. Its translation is CASSQGGRNAYGYTF.

CDR3 bases: TGTGCCAGCAGTAGAGCCGGGGGGAATAATGAAAAACTGTTTTTT. Protein product: CASSRAGGNNEKLFF. The chain joins TRBV13 to TRBJ1-4, with D maybe TRBD1 (5 bases). The CDR3 has 15 residues. The V end was cut by 6 bases, the J end by 4 bases, with 15 bases between. Germline CDR1 and CDR2: PRHDT and FYEKMQ (reference sequence).

The chain has TRBV9 and TRBJ2-5, with 12 bases fitting TRBD2. The CDR3 covers 15 residues. Trimming at V came to 4 bases and at J to 5 bases, leaving 6 bases not matched to a gene. Germline V gene data show CDR1 as SGDLS and CDR2 as YYNGEE. Here the CDR3 reads CASSSGLAGYETQYF. As DNA, the CDR3 is TGTGCCAGCAGCTCCGGACTAGCGGGGTATGAGACCCAGTACTTC.

The genes are TRBV10-1 and TRBJ1-1, with D uncertain. CDR3 size: 12 residues. Trimming stripped 2 bases from V and 8 bases from J, with 9 bases between. Germline V gene lookup returns CDR1 WNHNN and CDR2 SYGVQD (reference sequence). This CDR3 reads CASSERWAEAFF. DNA of the CDR3: TGCGCCAGCAGTGAGAGATGGGCAGAAGCTTTCTTT.

In its sample, this clone was seen once. The V gene is TRBV18, the J gene TRBJ2-2; possible D gene TRBD2, 5 bases. V shed 2 bases and J shed 13 bases, with 20 bases lying between them. The CDR3 has 15 amino acids. In germline, CDR1 is KGHSH, CDR2 LQKENI. The CDR3 nucleotides read TGTGCCAGCTCACCAATGTCGCATTCCGGGGTTGGGCTGTTTTTT. Translating it yields CASSPMSHSGVGLFF.

The chain joins TRBV7-8 to TRBJ1-5; D is uncertain. This CDR3 contains 15 residues. Trimming cost V 5 bases and J 0 bases, with 11 bases left between them. Germline V gene sequence: CDR1 SGHVS, CDR2 FQNEAQ. The CDR3 bases are TGTGCCAGCAGCCCAGTGGTGAATAGCAATCAGCCCCAGCATTTT. Translating gives CASSPVVNSNQPQHF.

The chain has TRBV7-9 and TRBJ2-1; 8 bases are a match to TRBD1. CDR1 SEHNR and CDR2 FQNEAQ come from the germline V gene (reference sequence). The CDR3 sequence is 14 residues long. Losses at the gene ends were 5 bases for V and 7 bases for J; bases not matched to a gene: 7. CDR3 loop: CASSSGQGRNEQFF. As DNA, the CDR3 is TGTGCCAGCAGCAGTGGACAGGGTCGTAATGAGCAGTTCTTC.

This chain connects TRBV4-2 to TRBJ1-1; D gene ambiguous. Germline V gene sequence: CDR1 LGHNA, CDR2 YNFKEQ. The CDR3 totals 14 residues. Trimming took 1 base from V and 6 from J, leaving 12 bases between them. The CDR3 nucleotides are TGTGCCAGCAGCCAAGGCGATGGGAGGTCTGAAGCTTTCTTT. Translating it yields CASSQGDGRSEAFF.

About this clone: Other DNA sequences in the sample encode the same CDR3. The chain is built from TRBV5-1 and TRBJ2-3, with 9 positions matching TRBD2. V lost 2 bases to trimming and J lost 2 bases; unmatched junction nucleotides: 3. Germline V gives CDR1 SGHRS, CDR2 YFSETQ. The CDR3 covers 15 residues. The CDR3: CASSFSGGPTDTQYF. The CDR3 region has the DNA TGCGCCAGCAGCTTTAGCGGGGGCCCCACAGATACGCAGTATTTT.

This sequence joins TRBV28 and TRBJ2-5, with D tentatively TRBD2 (6 bases). Germline V gene sequence: CDR1 MDHEN, CDR2 SYDVKM. V dropped 3 bases and J dropped 9 bases, with 11 bases sitting between them. The CDR3 is 12 amino acids. The CDR3 DNA sequence: TGTGCCAGCAGTTTGGGATCGGGGGCCCAGTACTTC. It specifies CASSLGSGAQYF.

The CDR3 sequence: CASSPQANGEQYF. CDR3 in DNA: TGTGCCAGCAGCCCCCAAGCCAACGGCGAGCAGTACTTC. This chain uses TRBV7-8 with TRBJ2-7; D is uncertain. CDR3 size: 13 residues. The germline V gene encodes CDR1 SGHVS and CDR2 FQNEAQ. The V end lost 5 bases, the J end lost 6 bases, and 14 bases lay between the germline ends.

The rearrangement uses TRBV19 and TRBJ1-2; TRBD1 might be the D (5 bases). The V end lost 6 bases, the J end lost 8 bases, and 19 bases lay between the germline ends. Germline V gene data show CDR1 as LNHDA and CDR2 as SQIVND (reference sequence). There are 14 residues in the CDR3. For the CDR3, the DNA is TGTGCCAGTAGCAGGGATTACGGGCTTGGGGGCTACACCTTC. As protein: CASSRDYGLGGYTF.

This chain joins TRBV11-3 and TRBJ2-7; 8 bases map to TRBD1. The CDR3 consists of 16 residues. The J segment lost 6 bases and the V segment lost 6 bases, leaving 16 bases of the junction unmatched. The germline CDR1 and CDR2 sequences are SGHNT and YENEEA. This CDR3 is CASRNTGGVVSIEQYF. For the CDR3, the DNA is TGTGCCAGCAGGAATACAGGGGGAGTTGTATCGATCGAGCAGTACTTC.

This clone has just a few counts. V and J are TRBV7-9 and TRBJ1-1, with D perhaps TRBD1 (6 bases). With 2 bases removed from V and 8 bases from J, the gap between germline ends came to 12 bases. Germline CDR1 and CDR2: SEHNR and FQNEAQ (reference sequence). The CDR3 covers 13 residues. This CDR3 reads CASSLNGQKEAFF. CDR3 DNA sequence: TGTGCCAGCAGCTTAAACGGACAGAAAGAAGCTTTCTTT.

The rearrangement joins TRBV28 to TRBJ2-5, with TRBD2 matching over 9 bases. The CDR3 loop spans 15 amino acids. Unmatched junction bases numbered 4, after V lost 3 bases and J lost 2 bases. Germline lookup yields CDR1 MDHEN and CDR2 SYDVKM. In nucleotides, the CDR3 is TGTGCCAGCAGTTTCTTGCTAGCGGGGCAAGAGACCCAGTACTTC. This encodes CASSFLLAGQETQYF.

This chain joins TRBV4-2 and TRBJ1-1; D is unclear. Trimming removed 1 base at V and 3 bases at J, with 6 bases between. Germline V gene sequence: CDR1 LGHNA, CDR2 YNFKEQ. The CDR3 totals 13 residues. In DNA form, the CDR3 reads TGTGCCAGCAGCCAAGGAAGAGACACTGAAGCTTTCTTT. Protein: CASSQGRDTEAFF.

The chain is built from TRBV29-1 and TRBJ2-3; TRBD2 matches at 9 bases. V shed 6 bases and J 6 bases; nucleotides not matched to a gene: 10. The germline CDR1 and CDR2 sequences are SQVTM and ANQGSEA. This CDR3 has 14 amino acids. CDR3 sequence: CSVRGGVDMDTQYF. The CDR3 DNA sequence: TGCAGCGTGCGGGGGGGGGTAGATATGGATACGCAGTATTTT.

The J gene is TRBJ1-2, the V gene TRBV30; D not resolved. The CDR3 spans 15 residues. V was trimmed by 4 bases and J by 5 bases, leaving 20 bases between them. Germline V lookup: CDR1 GTSNPN, CDR2 SVGIG (reference sequence). Here the CDR3 reads CAWIRRVGPLYGYTF. The DNA for the CDR3 is TGTGCCTGGATAAGACGCGTGGGCCCGCTTTATGGCTACACCTTC. The full variable domain, in which reference TRBV30 and TRBJ1-2 provide the parts outside the CDR3, is SQTIHQWPATLVQPVGSPLSLECTVEGTSNPNLYWYRQAAGRGLQLLFYSVGIGQISSEVPQNLSASRPQDRQFILSSKKLLLSDSGFYLCAWIRRVGPLYGYTFGSGTRLTVV.

Concerning this clone: A junction boundary mismatches the germline segment, possibly from a read error. The same CDR3 also results from other DNA sequences found in this sample. The V and J genes are TRBV5-5 and TRBJ1-2, with TRBD1 identical over 8 bases. CDR1 and CDR2 from the germline V gene are SGHKS and YYEKEE (reference sequence). The length of the CDR3 is 16 residues. CDR3: CASSLAPRGHNYGYTF. The CDR3 DNA reads TGTGCCAGCAGCTTGGCCCCCAGGGGGCACAACTATGGCTACACTTTC.

The CDR3 protein is CAWSDWDSNVLTF. In DNA form, the CDR3 reads TGTGCCTGGAGTGACTGGGACAGCAACGTCCTGACTTTC. J is TRBJ2-6 and V is TRBV30; TRBD1 aligns across 7 bases. The germline V gene has CDR1 GTSNPN and CDR2 SVGIG (reference sequence). The CDR3 is made up of 13 amino acids. Trimming at V came to 1 base and at J to 9 bases, leaving 3 bases not matched to a gene.

The chain recombines TRBV5-1 with TRBJ2-3; 14 bases are a match to TRBD2. V lost 5 bases and J lost 5; bases outside the gene matches: 10. CDR1 is SGHRS and CDR2 is YFSETQ in the germline V gene. The CDR3 length is 17 residues. This CDR3 reads CASRFGTSGGSGDTQYF. In DNA, the CDR3 is TGCGCCAGCAGATTTGGGACTAGCGGGGGCTCGGGAGATACGCAGTATTTT.

The V gene is TRBV6-6, the J gene TRBJ1-5, with TRBD1 as a possible D gene (5 bases). The V and J ends lost 5 bases and 1 base respectively, with 12 bases between them. The CDR3 has 15 amino acids. Per germline, CDR1 MNHNY and CDR2 SVGAGI (reference sequence). CDR3 coding DNA: TGTGCCAGCAGTCCCCAGGGTTCGAGCAATCAGCCCCAGCATTTT. Translation gives CASSPQGSSNQPQHF.